This T cell receptor beta chain was sequenced during a study of a mutant IDH1 vaccine in newly diagnosed glioma. Overall study: Every participant had undergone radiotherapy, temozolomide, or both before, and most underwent both.

Profiled with immunoSEQ multiplex PCR; TCRdb holds only in-frame clones, not every one. The sample gives 44,000 or so clones, 80% to 85% of which show up once; around 5% is in the top ten. As to time point: week 35, safety follow-up. The content of each vaccine dose was 300 ug of mutant IDH1 20-mer peptide, and topical imiquimod accompanied it. Patients came in for eight vaccinations, in weeks 1, 3, 5, 7, 11, 15, 19 and 23. V lost 5 bases and J lost 4, with 8 bases in between. The CDR3 has 13 residues. In germline, CDR1 is KGHSH, CDR2 LQKENI. About this clone: Its antigen remains unknown.

The genes are TRBV18 and TRBJ1-4; D not certain. Source: PBMCs, taken from a glioma patient whose treatment included an IDH1 peptide vaccine. This TCR derives from a woman in her thirties or forties with glioma. Some clones in this sample may be carry-over from other donors' samples. The CDR3 reads CASSVHDNEKLFF. The DNA of the CDR3 is TGTGCCAGCTCAGTCCACGATAATGAAAAACTGTTTTTT.